The clone carrying this T cell receptor beta chain has a count of ten or more. Its antigen is still unknown. This entry belongs to a study of early T cells in non-severe SARS-CoV-2 infection. Study-level information: Sequencing was performed on bulk RNA from unsorted whole blood, leaving chains unpaired. Study-level results: Anti-spike CD8 responses were favored in VDJdb matching, and private and CD4 specificities were missed.

The germline V gene has CDR1 DFQATT and CDR2 SNEGSKA (reference sequence). The CDR3 spans 13 residues. Each cDNA molecule carried a unique molecular identifier. TCRdb reprocessed the 5' RACE reads with MiXCR, giving one entry per CDR3 protein. The repertoire has some 64,000 distinct CDR3 sequences, roughly 13% of them found once; the top ten carry roughly 8.7%. The gene calls are TRBV20-1 and TRBJ2-7, with 9 bases matching TRBD1. Sequenced: whole blood. The receptor comes from an adult who was a healthcare worker with PCR-confirmed SARS-CoV-2 infection or an uninfected control (not recorded which). CDR3 coding DNA: TGCAGCACCTCCGGGACAGGGATCTACGAGCAGTACTTC. Translating gives CSTSGTGIYEQYF.